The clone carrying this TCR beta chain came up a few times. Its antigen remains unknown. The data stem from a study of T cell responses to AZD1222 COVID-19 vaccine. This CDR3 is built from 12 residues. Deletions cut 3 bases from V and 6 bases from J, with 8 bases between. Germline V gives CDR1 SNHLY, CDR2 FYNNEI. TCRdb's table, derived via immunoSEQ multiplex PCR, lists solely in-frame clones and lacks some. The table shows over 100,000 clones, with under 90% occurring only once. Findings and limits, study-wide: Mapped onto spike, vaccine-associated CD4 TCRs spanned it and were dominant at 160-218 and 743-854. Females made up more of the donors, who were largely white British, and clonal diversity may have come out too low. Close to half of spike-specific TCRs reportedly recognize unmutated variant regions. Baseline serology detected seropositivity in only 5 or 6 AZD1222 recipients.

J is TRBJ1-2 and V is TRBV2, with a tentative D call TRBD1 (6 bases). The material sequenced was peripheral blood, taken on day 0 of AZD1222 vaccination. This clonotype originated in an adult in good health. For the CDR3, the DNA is TGTGCCAGCAGTGAGAGGGGGAATGGCTACACCTTC. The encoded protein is CASSERGNGYTF.